This TCR beta chain was obtained from a study of blood T cell repertoires in COVID-19. Germline values: CDR1 MNHNY, CDR2 SVGAGI (reference sequence). This CDR3 comprises 14 residues. Trimming left V 2 bases short and J 1 base short, with 8 bases between. Clones were sequenced by immunoSEQ multiplex PCR, and TCRdb holds only the in-frame ones, with some missing. The sample shows 240,000 or so clones, 80% to 85% of them seen only once. The sample consisted of peripheral blood. The receptor comes from a woman aged 60-75 years with active or convalescent COVID-19. V gene TRBV6-6 combines with J gene TRBJ2-5; D is undetermined. The CDR3: CASSYASAQETQYF. In nucleotides, the CDR3 is TGTGCCAGCAGTTACGCGTCTGCCCAAGAGACCCAGTACTTC.